The 22 T cell receptor beta chains given below trace back to one sample, sequenced in a study of blood T cell repertoires in COVID-19. The repertoire was sequenced with immunoSEQ multiplex PCR; TCRdb's copy has only in-frame clones and lacks some. The table lists 250,000 or so clones, roughly 90% of them singletons. The source material was PBMCs or T cells enriched from blood (not recorded which). Every receptor here comes from a man aged 40-55 years who had recovered from COVID-19.

This clone was observed once. The chain joins TRBV21-1 to TRBJ2-7; TRBD2 is the table's D call, not checked against the DNA. TRBV21-1 is listed as a pseudogene. CDR3 length: 16 amino acids. The CDR3 region is CASSKATGSGSYEQYF. The CDR3 bases are TGTGCCAGCAGCAAAGCTACGGGATCCGGATCCTACGAGCAGTACTTC.

The rearrangement links TRBV5-6 to TRBJ2-6; D gene ambiguous. The CDR3 consists of 15 residues. V was cut by 0 bases and J by 0 bases, with 4 bases left in between. Germline assignment: CDR1 SGHDT and CDR2 YYEEEE. The CDR3 region has the DNA TGTGCCAGCAGCTTGGCCCGCTCTGGGGCCAACGTCCTGACTTTC. Its protein product is CASSLARSGANVLTF. Using reference TRBV5-6 and TRBJ2-6 for the parts outside the CDR3, the full variable domain is DAGVTQSPTHLIKTRGQQVTLRCSPKSGHDTVSWYQQALGQGPQFIFQYYEEEERQRGNFPDRFSGHQFPNYSSELNVNALLLGDSALYLCASSLARSGANVLTFGAGSRLTVL.

The V call is TRBV6-5, the J call TRBJ1-2; possibly TRBD1 for D (5 bases). CDR1 is MNHEY and CDR2 is SVGAGI in the germline V gene. V was trimmed by 6 bases and J by 3 bases, leaving 14 bases between them. This CDR3 is built from 14 residues. For the CDR3, the DNA is TGTGCCAGCAGCCACAGGAGAAGCGACTATGGCTACACCTTC. Translating it yields CASSHRRSDYGYTF.

The V gene is TRBV19, the J gene TRBJ1-2; no firm D call. V was shortened by 1 base and J by 1 base, with 10 bases between the two germline ends. The V gene's germline CDR1 is LNHDA and CDR2 SQIVND (reference sequence). CDR3 length equals 15 residues. Here the CDR3 DNA reads TGTGCCAGTAGTATAGGACTTGGGAGTAACTATGGCTACACCTTC. It specifies CASSIGLGSNYGYTF.

The rearrangement links TRBV6-5 to TRBJ2-7, with a weak D call TRBD1 (6 bases). Per germline, CDR1 MNHEY and CDR2 SVGAGI. The V end was cut by 5 bases, the J end by 3 bases, with 17 bases between. The CDR3 spans 15 residues. CDR3 sequence reads: CASSPDRFSGYEQYF. For the CDR3, the DNA is TGTGCCAGCAGTCCTGACAGGTTTTCAGGCTACGAGCAGTACTTC.

V usage is TRBV20-1 and J usage is TRBJ2-7; TRBD1 might be the D (6 bases). Germline CDR1 DFQATT, CDR2 SNEGSKA (reference sequence). The ends were cut back, 7 bases at V and 3 bases at J, with 10 bases in the middle. This CDR3 comprises 11 residues. The CDR3 DNA follows: TGCAGTGTTCAGGACAGCTACGAGCAGTACTTC. This codes for CSVQDSYEQYF.

V and J are TRBV12-3 or TRBV12-4 and TRBJ1-3; no reliable D call. This CDR3 contains 13 residues. Deletions cut 5 bases from V and 4 bases from J, with 9 bases between. The CDR3 DNA reads TGTGCCAGCAGTCAAAACCGGGGAAACACCATATATTTT. Amino acid sequence: CASSQNRGNTIYF.

This clone came up a few times. V usage is TRBV27 and J usage is TRBJ1-1, with D unresolved. Trimming removed 6 bases at V and 0 bases at J, with 8 bases between. The CDR3 sequence is 13 residues long. Germline V gene lookup returns CDR1 MNHEY and CDR2 SMNVEV (reference sequence). The CDR3 DNA reads as TGTGCCAGCAGAAGCCTAATGAACACTGAAGCTTTCTTT. Translated, it gives CASRSLMNTEAFF.

This chain joins TRBV7-9 and TRBJ2-2; the D is unclear. The CDR3 has 14 residues. Germline-derived CDR1 and CDR2 are SEHNR and FQNEAQ (reference sequence). Trimming stripped 6 bases from V and 2 bases from J, with 10 bases between. The CDR3 DNA sequence: TGTGCCAGCAGACTATCTACCAACACCGGGGAGCTGTTTTTT. This sequence encodes CASRLSTNTGELFF.

Only one count was recorded for this clone. The V and J genes are TRBV28 and TRBJ2-3, with 13 bases fitting TRBD2. The J segment lost 4 bases and the V segment lost 2 bases, leaving 0 bases of the junction unmatched. The CDR3 runs to 15 residues. Germline V lookup: CDR1 MDHEN, CDR2 SYDVKM. The CDR3 sequence: CASSLTSGGADTQYF. CDR3 nucleotides: TGTGCCAGCAGTTTAACTAGCGGGGGGGCAGATACGCAGTATTTT.

The V and J genes are TRBV5-1 and TRBJ2-1; D might be TRBD2 (6 bases). There are 18 residues in the CDR3. Germline assignment: CDR1 SGHRS and CDR2 YFSETQ. Trimming left V 0 bases short and J 5 bases short, with 21 bases between. CDR3 residues: CASSLVFVGAGTDNEQFF. In nucleotides, the CDR3 is TGCGCCAGCAGCTTGGTTTTTGTTGGAGCGGGTACGGACAATGAGCAGTTCTTC.

The chain uses TRBV18 and TRBJ1-1; D remains ambiguous. This CDR3 has 13 residues. CDR1 is KGHSH and CDR2 is LQKENI in the germline V gene. Trimming cost V 3 bases and J 7 bases, with 12 bases left between them. DNA of the CDR3: TGTGCCAGCTCACCGAATGCGCAGGTTGAAGCTTTCTTT. It specifies CASSPNAQVEAFF.

CDR3 coding DNA: TGTGCCACCAACTCGGGACTCCCGAACACTGAAGCTTTCTTT. As protein: CATNSGLPNTEAFF. The chain links TRBV15 to TRBJ1-1, with D possibly being TRBD1 (5 bases). Trimming took 7 bases from V and 1 from J, leaving 13 bases between them. The CDR3 has 14 amino acids. CDR1 is LNHNV, CDR2 YYDKDF, per germline (reference sequence). The full variable domain, its missing parts supplied by reference TRBV15 and TRBJ1-1, is DAMVIQNPRYQVTQFGKPVTLSCSQTLNHNVMYWYQQKSSQAPKLLFHYYDKDFNNEADTPDNFQSRRPNTSFCFLDIRSPGLGDTAMYLCATNSGLPNTEAFFGQGTRLTVV.

Comment on this clone: Compared with germline, one end of the junction differs, possibly owing to a read error. The J gene is TRBJ2-3, the V gene TRBV7-8, with TRBD2 identical over 7 bases. The CDR3 extends over 12 amino acids. Per the germline V gene, CDR1 is SGHVS and CDR2 is FQNEAQ. CDR3 DNA sequence: TGTGCCAGCAGCCGTCCGGGACTACAACAACCTTTT. It codes for CASSRPGLQQPF.

This clone came up once. The chain recombines TRBV5-6 with TRBJ2-7, with TRBD1 identical over 7 bases. Looked up from germline, CDR1 is SGHDT and CDR2 is YYEEEE. This CDR3 region has 16 residues. V lost 4 bases and J lost 6; bases outside the gene matches: 16. CDR3 bases: TGTGCCAGCAGCAGAACCGACAGGGCGTCGTCGCGCGAGCAGTACTTC. Amino acids: CASSRTDRASSREQYF.

The count of this clone is one. This chain uses TRBV28 with TRBJ2-7; 9 bases are a match to TRBD2. After removal of 3 bases from V and 7 bases from J, the junction contained 7 bases not matched to a gene. There are 14 residues in the CDR3. Germline lookup yields CDR1 MDHEN and CDR2 SYDVKM. The CDR3 coding sequence is TGTGCCAGCAGTTTCCTAGCGGGGAAGAGGGAGCAGTACTTC. It yields the protein CASSFLAGKREQYF.

The CDR3: CASSVGITGLAQDTQYF. The DNA for the CDR3 is TGTGCCAGCAGCGTAGGAATTACCGGACTAGCTCAAGATACGCAGTATTTT. The chain recombines TRBV9 with TRBJ2-3, with TRBD2 matching over 8 bases. Losses at the gene ends were 0 bases for V and 5 bases for J; bases not matched to a gene: 11. Germline CDR1 is SGDLS and CDR2 is YYNGEE. CDR3 length: 17 amino acids.

CDR3: CASSPSGGYNEQFF. Here the CDR3 DNA reads TGTGCCAGCTCACCTAGCGGGGGTTACAATGAGCAGTTCTTC. The chain recombines TRBV18 with TRBJ2-1, with TRBD2 identical over 9 bases. Germline lookup yields CDR1 KGHSH and CDR2 LQKENI. V gave up 3 bases and J gave up 4 bases; unmatched junction bases: 1. The CDR3 sequence is 14 residues long.

The rearrangement links TRBV19 to TRBJ1-2; TRBD1 aligns across 10 bases. This CDR3 comprises 16 residues. The ends lost 6 bases at V and 8 bases at J; junction bases unmatched: 15. Germline loops: CDR1 LNHDA, CDR2 SQIVND (reference sequence). The CDR3, as DNA: TGTGCCAGTAGGGGGACAGGGGCCCGTATGGTGAGGGGCTACACCTTC. Translation gives CASRGTGARMVRGYTF.

The chain has TRBV11-2 and TRBJ1-2; tentatively, D is TRBD1 (5 bases). Germline loops: CDR1 SGHAT, CDR2 FQNNGV. The CDR3 sequence is 12 residues long. V was shortened by 5 bases and J by 5 bases, with 9 bases between the two germline ends. The chain's CDR3 is CASSLDRYGYTF. CDR3 bases: TGTGCCAGCAGCCTCGACAGATATGGCTACACCTTC.

The rearrangement uses TRBV28 and TRBJ2-5, with a tentative D call TRBD1 (6 bases). Germline lookup yields CDR1 MDHEN and CDR2 SYDVKM. This CDR3 has 13 amino acids. V lost 7 bases and J lost 5, with 14 bases in between. CDR3 sequence (DNA): TGTGCCAGCACCCTCCAGGGGATGGAGACCCAGTACTTC. It specifies CASTLQGMETQYF.

V is TRBV20-1 and J is TRBJ1-5; TRBD1 agrees at 8 bases. Losses at the gene ends were 3 bases for V and 2 bases for J; bases not matched to a gene: 6. CDR1 and CDR2 from the germline V gene are DFQATT and SNEGSKA (reference sequence). CDR3 length: 15 residues. CDR3 sequence: CSASVTGVGNQPQHF. For the CDR3, the DNA is TGCAGTGCTAGTGTGACAGGGGTAGGCAATCAGCCCCAGCATTTT.